The TCR beta chain under discussion was sequenced for a study of T cells in Graves' hyperthyroidism and ophthalmopathy. Study as a whole: Once the initial diagnosis was made, peripheral blood was obtained before any treatment. Overall study results and limits: Onset of ophthalmopathy came a median roughly 6 months after the model predicted it.

The CDR3 is 14 residues long. The source material, RNA transcripts, was used to amplify TCR beta CDR3 regions. Researchers ran a first-round RT-PCR on the TCR CDR3 using the HTBI primer set. TCRdb itself ran the multiplex PCR reads through MiXCR, one entry per CDR3 protein. The repertoire holds approximately 410,000 distinct CDR3 sequences, with around 13% as singletons. This clonotype was found a few times. The antigen remains unidentified. A read error may explain this, as a much larger clone is one base away. The study left out patients who had uncontrolled infection, other autoimmune disease, pregnancy or lactation.

The TCR originated in a young woman with Graves' hyperthyroidism. Sequenced: blood. The rearrangement links TRBV12-3 or TRBV12-4 to TRBJ1-5, with 7 bases matching TRBD1. The CDR3 DNA is TGTGCCGGCAGTTTAGGACAGGTCAATCAGCCCCAGCATTTT. Translated: CAGSLGQVNQPQHF.